This entry features one T cell receptor beta chain sequence. Its antigen is undetermined. The V gene end was trimmed by 2 bases and the J gene end by 0 bases; junction bases not matched to a gene: 11. CDR1 is MDHEN and CDR2 is SYDVKM in the germline V gene. The CDR3 has 19 amino acids. Clones were sequenced by immunoSEQ multiplex PCR, and TCRdb holds only the in-frame ones, with some missing. The sample yields 95,000 to 150,000 clones, more than 80% seen once. This specimen comes from a study of T cell responses to AZD1222 COVID-19 vaccine. Looking at the study overall: Timing groups of about 4 and about 12 weeks for second doses were pooled.

Broader study findings: Two doses of AZD1222 preceded a rise in Spike-specific TCR breadth and depth. Regions left unmutated in variants are reportedly the target of nearly half of spike-specific TCRs. Only a handful of individuals given AZD1222 were seropositive at baseline.

This TCR was sampled from an adult in good health. This chain joins TRBV28 and TRBJ1-4; 8 bases agree with TRBD1. The specimen comprised peripheral blood, sampled on day 0 of AZD1222 vaccination. CDR3 DNA sequence: TGTGCCAGCAGTTTAGCCGGACAGGGCCTAACCTCAACTAATGAAAAACTGTTTTTT. This gives the protein CASSLAGQGLTSTNEKLFF.